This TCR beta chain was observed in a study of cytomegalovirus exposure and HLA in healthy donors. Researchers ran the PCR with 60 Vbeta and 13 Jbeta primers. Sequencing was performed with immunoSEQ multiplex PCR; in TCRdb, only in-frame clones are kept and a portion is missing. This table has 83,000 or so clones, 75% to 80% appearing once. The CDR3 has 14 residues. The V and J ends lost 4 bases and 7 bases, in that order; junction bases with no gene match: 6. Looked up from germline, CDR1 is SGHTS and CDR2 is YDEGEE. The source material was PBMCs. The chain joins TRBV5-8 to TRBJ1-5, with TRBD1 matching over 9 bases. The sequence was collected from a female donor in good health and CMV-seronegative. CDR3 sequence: CASSPGTGNQPQHF. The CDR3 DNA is TGTGCCAGCAGCCCCGGGACAGGGAACCAGCCCCAGCATTTT.